This section outlines one T cell receptor beta chain sequence together with its context. Its matching antigen is unknown. This entry comes from a study of T-cell memory formation after mild COVID-19. Study-wide context: Across donors, TCR clusters were largely donor specific. Study-wide results and limits: Proof of SARS-CoV-2 specificity was absent for the second-wave clones that crested on day 37.

Germline V gives CDR1 MGHRA, CDR2 YSYEKL. Trimming removed 4 bases from V and 9 bases from J; junction bases left unmatched: 17. CDR3 length: 17 amino acids. Constant-segment primers and 5'RACE yielded cDNA libraries for TCR alpha and TCR beta, each carrying sample barcodes and UMIs. TCRdb ran MiXCR on the 5' RACE reads and lists one entry per CDR3 protein. The data contain roughly 580,000 distinct CDR3 sequences, more than 15% of them singletons. Sequenced input: PBMCs or a T cell subset sorted from them (not recorded which). This TCR derives from an adult woman who had mild COVID-19 (a few samples of this study predate the infection). Cell type and time point are not known. The chain uses TRBV4-1 and TRBJ1-2; 10 bases map to TRBD1. DNA for the CDR3: TGCGCCAGCAGCCCCGGGACAGGGGCCTCTCGATATTGGAGCTACACCTTC. The encoded protein is CASSPGTGASRYWSYTF.